Following are 22 T cell receptor beta chains from one sample sequenced in a study of blood T cell repertoires in COVID-19. Profiled with immunoSEQ multiplex PCR; TCRdb holds only in-frame clones, not every one. The sample carries some 370,000 clones, roughly 90% recorded once. What was sequenced was peripheral blood. Receptors were obtained from a man in his forties or fifties with acute or convalescent COVID-19.

This clone appeared a few times. V and J are TRBV2 and TRBJ2-1; D is unclear. Trimming shortened V by 7 bases and J by 2 bases, and 15 bases separated the two germline ends. The CDR3 contains 15 residues. CDR1 and CDR2 from the germline V gene are SNHLY and FYNNEI. The CDR3 sequence is CASTLKLRTYNEQFF. The CDR3 DNA reads as TGTGCCAGCACTCTAAAGCTGCGGACCTACAATGAGCAGTTCTTC.

A single count supports this clone. The chain employs TRBV21-1 and TRBJ2-6; the table assigns TRBD1, which was not confirmed against the DNA. TRBV21-1 counts as a pseudogene. The CDR3 has 19 residues. This chain's CDR3 is CASSKAFGGRDSGANVLTF. CDR3 coding DNA: TGTGCCAGCAGCAAAGCCTTCGGCGGCAGGGACTCTGGGGCCAACGTCCTGACTTTC.

The chain recombines TRBV6-4 with TRBJ2-3, with no clear D. V was shortened by 4 bases and J by 0 bases, with 11 bases between the two germline ends. The germline gives CDR1 MRHNA, CDR2 SNTAGT. The CDR3 covers 15 residues. DNA of the CDR3: TGTGCCAGCAGTGTGACACGTGCTAGCACAGATACGCAGTATTTT. This gives the protein CASSVTRASTDTQYF.

This clone was seen more than once but under ten times. The J gene is TRBJ2-7, the V gene TRBV25-1; maybe TRBD2 (6 bases). CDR1 MGHDK and CDR2 SYGVNS come from the germline V gene. The V and J ends lost 6 bases and 7 bases respectively, with 22 bases between them. The CDR3 runs 15 residues. The CDR3 sequence is CASRSGRGETGEQYF. In nucleotides, the CDR3 is TGTGCCAGCAGGAGTGGCCGCGGGGAGACCGGAGAGCAGTACTTC.

In this sample, this clone turned up once. The chain has TRBV28 and TRBJ2-5; weak D call: TRBD1 (5 bases). Trimming pared 3 bases from V and 2 bases from J, leaving 10 bases between. Germline V CDR1 and CDR2: MDHEN, SYDVKM. The CDR3 length is 14 residues. CDR3 sequence reads: CASSFVTVQETQYF. In DNA, the CDR3 is TGTGCCAGCAGTTTTGTGACAGTTCAAGAGACCCAGTACTTC.

In nucleotides, the CDR3 is TGTGCCAGCAGTGCGGGGACTAGCCGTGATACGCAGTATTTT. Translating it yields CASSAGTSRDTQYF. The genes are TRBV6-4 and TRBJ2-3, with TRBD2 identical over 9 bases. The CDR3 loop spans 14 amino acids. Germline CDR1 MRHNA, CDR2 SNTAGT. The V gene end was trimmed by 4 bases and the J gene end by 6 bases; junction bases not matched to a gene: 5.

This chain joins TRBV30 and TRBJ2-7; TRBD1 might be the D (6 bases). The CDR3 has 13 residues. CDR1 is GTSNPN, CDR2 SVGIG, per germline (reference sequence). Trimming took 6 bases from V and 4 from J, leaving 16 bases between them. The CDR3 coding sequence is TGTGCCTGCCGGAACAGGGCACGGTACGAGCAGTACTTC. Amino acid sequence: CACRNRARYEQYF.

As DNA, the CDR3 is TGTGCCAGCAGCTTAGAAGTGCGGGACACTGAAGCTTTCTTT. Translated, it gives CASSLEVRDTEAFF. The chain has TRBV7-2 and TRBJ1-1; D not certain. The CDR3 runs to 14 residues. Per germline, CDR1 SGHTA and CDR2 FQGNSA. Trimming stripped 1 base from V and 3 bases from J, with 9 bases between. The full variable domain, in which reference TRBV7-2 and TRBJ1-1 provide the parts outside the CDR3, is GAGVSQSPSNKVTEKGKDVELRCDPISGHTALYWYRQSLGQGLEFLIYFQGNSAPDKSGLPSDRFSAERTGGSVSTLTIQRTQQEDSAVYLCASSLEVRDTEAFFGQGTRLTVV.

This sequence joins TRBV6-5 and TRBJ1-4; D call uncertain. The CDR3 loop spans 14 amino acids. Looked up from germline, CDR1 is MNHEY and CDR2 is SVGAGI. V was pared by 5 bases and J by 6 bases, with 13 bases between. CDR3 residues: CASSLEGRDEKLFF. CDR3 DNA sequence: TGTGCCAGCAGTCTCGAAGGGAGGGATGAAAAACTGTTTTTT.

The chain links TRBV30 to TRBJ2-1, with 10 nucleotides matching TRBD2. J was trimmed by 7 bases and V by 0 bases; bases with no gene match: 6. Germline V CDR1 and CDR2: GTSNPN, SVGIG (reference sequence). CDR3 length: 15 amino acids. The CDR3 is CAWSVSLAGDNEQFF. In DNA form, the CDR3 reads TGTGCCTGGAGTGTATCGCTAGCGGGAGATAATGAGCAGTTCTTC.

This clone has more than one count but fewer than ten. The V gene is TRBV5-1, the J gene TRBJ2-3; D unresolved. Germline assignment: CDR1 SGHRS and CDR2 YFSETQ. The V end was cut by 0 bases, the J end by 10 bases, with 12 bases between. This CDR3 contains 13 residues. CDR3 sequence reads: CASSLGLADSQYF. In nucleotides, the CDR3 is TGCGCCAGCAGCTTGGGCCTGGCAGACTCGCAGTATTTT.

The V and J genes are TRBV13 and TRBJ1-2; TRBD1 matches at 10 bases. Germline trimming cut 4 bases from V and 5 bases from J; bases unmatched to any gene: 4. The V gene's germline CDR1 is PRHDT and CDR2 FYEKMQ (reference sequence). The length of the CDR3 is 14 residues. In nucleotides, the CDR3 is TGTGCCAGCAGCTCGGGACAGGGGCTATATGGCTACACCTTC. Residues: CASSSGQGLYGYTF.

This chain joins TRBV7-6 and TRBJ2-7; tentative D call: TRBD1 (5 bases). This CDR3 region has 13 residues. V was shortened by 2 bases and J by 4 bases, with 9 bases between the two germline ends. The V gene's germline CDR1 is SGHVS and CDR2 FNYEAQ. In DNA, the CDR3 is TGTGCCAGCAGCTTAAAGGGGCCGTACGAGCAGTACTTC. This encodes CASSLKGPYEQYF. The entire variable domain, with the rest obtained from reference TRBV7-6 and TRBJ2-7, is as follows: GAGVSQSPRYKVTKRGQDVALRCDPISGHVSLYWYRQALGQGPEFLTYFNYEAQQDKSGLPNDRFSAERPEGSISTLTIQRTEQRDSAMYRCASSLKGPYEQYFGPGTRLTVT.

The chain recombines TRBV4-1 with TRBJ2-3; TRBD2 matches 11 bases. V lost 3 bases and J lost 0; bases outside the gene matches: 8. The length of the CDR3 is 18 residues. Germline CDR1 and CDR2: MGHRA and YSYEKL. This chain's CDR3 is CASSQVSSGRPSTDTQYF. DNA for the CDR3: TGCGCCAGCAGCCAGGTTTCTAGCGGGAGGCCGAGCACAGATACGCAGTATTTT.

The chain employs TRBV7-8 and TRBJ2-5; the D gene is possibly TRBD1 (5 bases). Germline-derived CDR1 and CDR2 are SGHVS and FQNEAQ. Trimming cost V 8 bases and J 4 bases, with 11 bases left between them. This CDR3 has 12 residues. The CDR3 nucleotides are TGTGCCAGCGTTAGGGGCGTAGAGACCCAGTACTTC. Protein: CASVRGVETQYF.

Note on this clone: The sample has other DNA sequences that encode this CDR3 too. The rearrangement uses TRBV28 and TRBJ1-2; the D gene is possibly TRBD1 (5 bases). CDR1 and CDR2 (germline): MDHEN, SYDVKM. Deletions cut 6 bases from V and 4 bases from J, with 9 bases between. The CDR3 extends over 12 amino acids. CDR3 residues: CASSPDSYGYTF. CDR3 DNA: TGTGCCAGCAGCCCCGACAGCTATGGCTACACCTTC.

This rearrangement joins TRBV4-1 to TRBJ1-5, with D possibly matching TRBD1 (5 bases). The V end was cut by 0 bases, the J end by 2 bases, with 8 bases between. CDR3 size: 15 residues. The germline gives CDR1 MGHRA, CDR2 YSYEKL. CDR3 protein: CASSQEPGGNQPQHF. The CDR3 DNA sequence: TGCGCCAGCAGCCAAGAGCCGGGGGGCAATCAGCCCCAGCATTTT.

This clone was detected once. The chain joins TRBV27 to TRBJ1-2, with 7 positions matching TRBD1. CDR1 is MNHEY, CDR2 SMNVEV, per germline (reference sequence). The CDR3 extends over 13 amino acids. The trim removed 10 bases at V and 6 bases at J, leaving 11 bases unmatched. CDR3 loop: CATSPGGQHGYTF. In DNA form, the CDR3 reads TGTGCCACCTCCCCAGGGGGACAGCATGGCTACACCTTC.

The rearrangement joins TRBV5-1 to TRBJ1-6; a possible D gene is TRBD1 (6 bases). This CDR3 has 14 amino acids. Germline CDR1 SGHRS, CDR2 YFSETQ. V was clipped by 2 bases and J by 7 bases, with 10 bases between them. CDR3 region: CASSLGQTNSPLHF. CDR3 bases: TGCGCCAGCAGCTTAGGACAGACAAATTCACCCCTCCACTTT.

The CDR3 is CASSLEQARNSPLHF. CDR3 bases: TGTGCCAGCAGCTTAGAACAGGCCAGAAATTCACCCCTCCACTTT. The rearrangement links TRBV7-6 to TRBJ1-6; possible D gene TRBD1, 5 bases. There are 15 residues in the CDR3. Germline V gives CDR1 SGHVS, CDR2 FNYEAQ. V lost 1 base and J lost 7, with 11 bases in between.

V is TRBV28 and J is TRBJ1-5; no clear D gene. The CDR3 totals 16 residues. Trimming took off 5 bases at V and 3 bases at J, with 17 bases between the two ends. CDR1 and CDR2 from the germline V gene are MDHEN and SYDVKM. In DNA, the CDR3 is TGTGCCAGCAGTGTACATTATAACGATCTCAATCAGCCCCAGCATTTT. It codes for CASSVHYNDLNQPQHF.

The V and J genes are TRBV28 and TRBJ1-2, with 8 bases identical to TRBD1. Trimming removed 7 bases from V and 6 bases from J; junction bases left unmatched: 13. Germline values: CDR1 MDHEN, CDR2 SYDVKM. CDR3 length: 15 amino acids. CDR3 residues: CASTIVKQQGDGYTF. The DNA for the CDR3 is TGTGCCAGCACTATAGTGAAACAACAGGGGGATGGCTACACCTTC.